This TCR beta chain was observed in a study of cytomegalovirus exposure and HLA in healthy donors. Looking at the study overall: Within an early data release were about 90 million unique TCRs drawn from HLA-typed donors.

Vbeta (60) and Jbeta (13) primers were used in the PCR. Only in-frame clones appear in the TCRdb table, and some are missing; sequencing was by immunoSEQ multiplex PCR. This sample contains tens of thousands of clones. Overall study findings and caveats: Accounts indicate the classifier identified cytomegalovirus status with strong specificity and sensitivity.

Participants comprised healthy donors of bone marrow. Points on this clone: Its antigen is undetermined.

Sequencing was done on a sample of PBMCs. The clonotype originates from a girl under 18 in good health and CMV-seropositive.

The CDR3 DNA reads TGTGCCAGCTCAAGAAACCAGGACCCGGACAAAGGCTACACCTTC. This encodes CASSRNQDPDKGYTF. The chain uses TRBV18 and TRBJ1-2; the D gene is possibly TRBD1 (5 bases). Germline assignment: CDR1 KGHSH and CDR2 LQKENI. V lost 5 bases and J lost 8, with 21 bases in between. The CDR3 contains 15 residues.